This T cell receptor (beta chain) came from a study of blood T cell repertoires in COVID-19. In the study overall: COVID-19 samples, acute and convalescent, were from the United States, Italy and Spain.

The CDR3 consists of 15 residues. V was pared by 5 bases and J by 6 bases, with 17 bases between. Germline CDR1 and CDR2: LNHDA and SQIVND (reference sequence). Per the original methods: Using reference gene primer amplification, nucleated cell counts were estimated. Generated by immunoSEQ multiplex PCR, the TCRdb table keeps only in-frame clones and is missing some. Clone size and V and J calls were adopted from that table, with D and trimming inferred from the DNA. The repertoire includes hundreds of thousands of clones, 70% to 90% of them detected once, and roughly 0.78% sits in the top ten. Seattle's cohort entered during active infection and was followed longitudinally.

The V call is TRBV19, the J call TRBJ2-1, with D perhaps matching TRBD2 (6 bases). Specimen: peripheral blood. The receptor was isolated from a man between 18 and 35 years old with COVID-19, enrolled during active disease. The CDR3 protein is CASSASQRAGNEQFF. Here the CDR3 DNA reads TGTGCCAGTAGTGCCAGCCAGCGGGCTGGCAATGAGCAGTTCTTC.